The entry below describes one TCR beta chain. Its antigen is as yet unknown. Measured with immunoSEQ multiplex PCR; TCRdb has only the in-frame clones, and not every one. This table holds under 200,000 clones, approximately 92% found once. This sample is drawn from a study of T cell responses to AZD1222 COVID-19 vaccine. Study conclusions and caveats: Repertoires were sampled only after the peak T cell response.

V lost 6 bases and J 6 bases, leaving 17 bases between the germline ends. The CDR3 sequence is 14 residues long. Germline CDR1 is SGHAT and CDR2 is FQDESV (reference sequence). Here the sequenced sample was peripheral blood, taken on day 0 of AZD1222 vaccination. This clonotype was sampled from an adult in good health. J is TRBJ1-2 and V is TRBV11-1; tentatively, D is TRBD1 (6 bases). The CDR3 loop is CASSPTQGRDGYTF. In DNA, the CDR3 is TGTGCCAGCAGTCCCACACAGGGAAGAGATGGCTACACCTTC. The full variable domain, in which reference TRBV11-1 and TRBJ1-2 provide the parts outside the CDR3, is EAEVAQSPRYKITEKSQAVAFWCDPISGHATLYWYRQILGQGPELLVQFQDESVVDDSQLPKDRFSAERLKGVDSTLKIQPAELGDSAMYLCASSPTQGRDGYTFGSGTRLTVV.